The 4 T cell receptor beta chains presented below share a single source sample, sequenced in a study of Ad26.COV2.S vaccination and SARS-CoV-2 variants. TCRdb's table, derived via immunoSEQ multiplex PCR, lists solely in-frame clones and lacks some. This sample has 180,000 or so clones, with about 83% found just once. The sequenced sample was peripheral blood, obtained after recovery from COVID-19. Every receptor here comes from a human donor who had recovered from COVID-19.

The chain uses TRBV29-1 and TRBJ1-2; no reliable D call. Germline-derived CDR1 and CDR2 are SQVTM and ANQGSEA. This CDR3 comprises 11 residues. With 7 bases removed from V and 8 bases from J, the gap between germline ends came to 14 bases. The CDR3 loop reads CSGGSERGYTF. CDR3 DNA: TGCAGCGGGGGATCCGAGAGGGGCTACACCTTC.

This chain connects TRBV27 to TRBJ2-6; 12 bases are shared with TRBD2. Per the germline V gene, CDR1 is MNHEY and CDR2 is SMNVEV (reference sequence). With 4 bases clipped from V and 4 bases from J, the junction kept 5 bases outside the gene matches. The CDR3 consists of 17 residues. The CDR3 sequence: CASSSRTSGEGANVLTF. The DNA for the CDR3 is TGTGCCAGCAGTTCACGGACTAGCGGGGAAGGGGCCAACGTCCTGACTTTC.

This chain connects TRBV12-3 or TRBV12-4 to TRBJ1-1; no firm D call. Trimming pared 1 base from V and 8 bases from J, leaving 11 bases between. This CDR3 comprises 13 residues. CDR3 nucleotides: TGTGCCAGCAGTTTAGGAGGGCTAGGGGAAGCTTTCTTT. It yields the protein CASSLGGLGEAFF.

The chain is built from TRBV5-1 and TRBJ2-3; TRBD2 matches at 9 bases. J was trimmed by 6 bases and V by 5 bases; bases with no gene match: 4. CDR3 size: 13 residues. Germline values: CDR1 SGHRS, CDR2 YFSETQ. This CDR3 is CASSGAGGDTQYF. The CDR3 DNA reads TGCGCCAGCAGTGGGGCGGGAGGGGATACGCAGTATTTT.